A few counts support the clone carrying this T cell receptor beta chain. This sample was included in a study of chemoradiotherapy in HPV16-positive cancers. The CDR3 is made up of 13 amino acids. V gave up 6 bases and J gave up 16 bases, with 22 bases separating them. Germline V gene lookup returns CDR1 SEHNR and CDR2 FQNEAQ (reference sequence). Only in-frame clones appear in the TCRdb table, and some are missing; sequencing was by immunoSEQ multiplex PCR. The sample has approximately 810 clones, approximately 80% seen once. The chain links TRBV7-9 to TRBJ1-5; D perhaps matches TRBD1 (5 bases). Sequenced material: tumor tissue, taken from a patient who underwent chemoradiotherapy. This TCR came from a human donor with HPV-associated anogenital cancer. The CDR3 DNA is TGTGCCAGCAGTTCACAACACGGGACTGCCCTTCATTTT. It codes for CASSSQHGTALHF.